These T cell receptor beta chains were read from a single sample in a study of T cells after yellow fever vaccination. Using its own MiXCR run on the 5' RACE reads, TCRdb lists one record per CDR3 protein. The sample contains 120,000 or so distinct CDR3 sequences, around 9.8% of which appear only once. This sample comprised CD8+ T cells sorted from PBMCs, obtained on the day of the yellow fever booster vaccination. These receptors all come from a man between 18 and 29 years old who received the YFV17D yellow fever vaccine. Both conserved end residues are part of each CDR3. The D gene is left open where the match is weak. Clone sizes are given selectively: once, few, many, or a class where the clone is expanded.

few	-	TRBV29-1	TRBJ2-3	TGCAGCGTTCTCGGCAGTATTCCAGATACGCAGTATTTT	CSVLGSIPDTQYF
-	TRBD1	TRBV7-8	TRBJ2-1	TGTGCCAGCAGCTCAGGGACAGGGCACTACAATGAGCAGTTCTTC	CASSSGTGHYNEQFF
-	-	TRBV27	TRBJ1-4	TGTGCCAGCAAGACCGGGGGCGAAAAACTGTTTTTT	CASKTGGEKLFF
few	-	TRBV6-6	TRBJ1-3	TGTGCCAGCAGTTACCCCCTGGCCACTGGAAACACCATATATTTT	CASSYPLATGNTIYF
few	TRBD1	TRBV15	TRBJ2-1	TGTGCCACCAGCAGCTCCCGGGACAGAGCCTACAATGAGCAGTTCTTC	CATSSSRDRAYNEQFF
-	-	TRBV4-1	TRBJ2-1	TGCGCCAGCAGCCCCCGGGACGGTTACAATGAGCAGTTCTTC	CASSPRDGYNEQFF
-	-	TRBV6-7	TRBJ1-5	TGTGCCAGCTCTGGGGTCGGACGGACGTATAGCAATCAGCCCCAGCATTTT	CASSGVGRTYSNQPQHF
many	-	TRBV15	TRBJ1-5	TGTGCCACCAGCAGAGAGAGAGATAGCAATCAGCCCCAGCATTTT	CATSRERDSNQPQHF
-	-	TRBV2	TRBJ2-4	TGTGCCAGCAGTGAACGAGTTGCCAAAAACATTCAGTACTTC	CASSERVAKNIQYF
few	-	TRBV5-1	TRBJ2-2	TGCGCCAGCAGCTTGGGACAGGATCACGCGAACACCGGGGAGCTGTTTTTT	CASSLGQDHANTGELFF
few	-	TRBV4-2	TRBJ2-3	TGTGCCAGCAGCCCCCGTGCGGGTTTGGGAGATACGCAGTATTTT	CASSPRAGLGDTQYF
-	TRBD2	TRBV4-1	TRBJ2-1	TGCGCCAGCAGCCTGAGAGAGGGACTAGCGGACAATGAGCAGTTCTTC	CASSLREGLADNEQFF
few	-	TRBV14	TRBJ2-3	TGTGCCAGCAGCCAAGAAACAGGGTGGGGCACAGATACGCAGTATTTT	CASSQETGWGTDTQYF
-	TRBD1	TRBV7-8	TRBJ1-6	TGTGCCAGCAGCTTGCTCACAGGGGCCTATAATTCACCCCTCCACTTT	CASSLLTGAYNSPLHF
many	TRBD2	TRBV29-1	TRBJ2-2	TGCAGCGTTGTTAGCGGGGGACGGGACACCGGGGAGCTGTTTTTT	CSVVSGGRDTGELFF
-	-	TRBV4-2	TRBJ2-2	TGTGCCAGCAGCCAAGTCTACACGCTAGCAGGGTCGAACACCGGGGAGCTGTTTTTT	CASSQVYTLAGSNTGELFF
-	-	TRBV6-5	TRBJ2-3	TGTGCCAGCAGTCCACACTTGACAGTGGACACAGATACGCAGTATTTT	CASSPHLTVDTDTQYF
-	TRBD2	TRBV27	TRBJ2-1	TGTGCCAGCAGGGGTGGACTAGCGGTTTACAATGAGCAGTTCTTC	CASRGGLAVYNEQFF
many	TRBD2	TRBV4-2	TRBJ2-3	TGTGCCAGCAGCTTTAGCGGGGGACGCACAGATACGCAGTATTTT	CASSFSGGRTDTQYF
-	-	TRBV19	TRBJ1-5	TGTGCCAGTAGTATTGGACGGATCAATCAGCCCCAGCATTTT	CASSIGRINQPQHF
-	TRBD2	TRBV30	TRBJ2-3	TGTGCCTGGGAAGCGGGGGGCGGAACAGATACGCAGTATTTT	CAWEAGGGTDTQYF
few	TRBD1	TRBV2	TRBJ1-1	TGTGCCAGCAGGCCCATGGGACAGAGAGAAGCTTTCTTT	CASRPMGQREAFF
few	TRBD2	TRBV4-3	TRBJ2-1	TGCGCCAGCAGCCAAGACCTGGGAGCGGGGGCCTACAATGAGCAGTTCTTC	CASSQDLGAGAYNEQFF
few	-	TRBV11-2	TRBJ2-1	TGTGCCAGCAGCTTAGATGGTGGGGCCGGGGTCTACAATGAGCAGTTCTTC	CASSLDGGAGVYNEQFF
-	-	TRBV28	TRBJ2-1	TGTGCCAGCAGTCCCGGGAATGAGCAGTTCTTC	CASSPGNEQFF
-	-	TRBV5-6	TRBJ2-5	TGTGCCAGCAGATACGGACCGCTCCAAGAGACCCAGTACTTC	CASRYGPLQETQYF
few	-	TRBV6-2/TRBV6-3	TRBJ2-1	TGTGCCAGCAGTTACTACAGGGTGGATCAGTTCTTC	CASSYYRVDQFF
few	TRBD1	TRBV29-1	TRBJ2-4	TGCAGCGTTGAGTCTGGACAGGGGCTAGCCAAAAACATTCAGTACTTC	CSVESGQGLAKNIQYF
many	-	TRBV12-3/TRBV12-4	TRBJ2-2	TGTGCCAGCAGTTTTCGGGGTGGGACCGGGGAGCTGTTTTTT	CASSFRGGTGELFF
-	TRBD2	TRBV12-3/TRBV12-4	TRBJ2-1	TGTGCCAGCGGACTAGCGGGCAATGAGCAGTTCTTC	CASGLAGNEQFF
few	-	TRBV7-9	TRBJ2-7	TGTGCCAGCAGCTCCGCACGGGGGAACGAGCAGTACTTC	CASSSARGNEQYF
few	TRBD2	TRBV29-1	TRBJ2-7	TGCAGCGTTGGGGGACTAGCGGGATACGAGCAGTACTTC	CSVGGLAGYEQYF
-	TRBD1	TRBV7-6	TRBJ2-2	TGTGCCAGCAGCTTAATGGGGACAGCGAACACCGGGGAGCTGTTTTTT	CASSLMGTANTGELFF
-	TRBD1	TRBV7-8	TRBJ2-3	TGTGCCACTATGACCGGGACAGGGGGAGTAGATACGCAGTATTTT	CATMTGTGGVDTQYF
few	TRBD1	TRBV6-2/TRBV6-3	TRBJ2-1	TGTGCCAGCAGTTCATTGGACAGGGCCTTCTACAATGAGCAGTTCTTC	CASSSLDRAFYNEQFF
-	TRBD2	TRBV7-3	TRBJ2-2	TGTGCCAGCCCAAAAGGGGAGGGCCGAGAAAAGAACACCGGGGAGCTGTTTTTT	CASPKGEGREKNTGELFF
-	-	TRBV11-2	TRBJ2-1	TGTGCCAGCAGCTTAGTACGACAAGCGTGGAATGAGCAGTTCTTC	CASSLVRQAWNEQFF
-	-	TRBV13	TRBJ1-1	TGTGCCAGCAGCCTCGGACGGAATGAAGCTTTCTTT	CASSLGRNEAFF
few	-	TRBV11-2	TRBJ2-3	TGTGCCAGCAGCTCTGGACAGAGTAGCACAGATACGCAGTATTTT	CASSSGQSSTDTQYF
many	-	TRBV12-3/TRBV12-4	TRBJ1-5	TGTGCCAGCAGTTATCTCCGGAACAGGGTGAGCAATCAGCCCCAGCATTTT	CASSYLRNRVSNQPQHF
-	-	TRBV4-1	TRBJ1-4	TGCGCCAGCAGCCAAGTTTACGTCGGTCCGACTAATGAAAAACTGTTTTTT	CASSQVYVGPTNEKLFF
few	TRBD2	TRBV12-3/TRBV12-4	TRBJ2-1	TGTGCCAGCAGTCAATATCGGGCGGGAGGGGGTTCCTACAATGAGCAGTTCTTC	CASSQYRAGGGSYNEQFF
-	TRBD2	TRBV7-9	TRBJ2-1	TGTGCCAGCAGCCCGCGACTAGCGGGGAGCTCCTACAATGAGCAGTTCTTC	CASSPRLAGSSYNEQFF
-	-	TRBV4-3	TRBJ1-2	TGCGCCAGCAGCCAGGAGACGGATTCAGGCTATGGCTACACCTTC	CASSQETDSGYGYTF
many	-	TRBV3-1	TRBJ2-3	TGTGCCAGCAGCCAAACCCTGACAGATACGCAGTATTTT	CASSQTLTDTQYF
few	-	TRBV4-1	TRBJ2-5	TGCGCCAGCAGCCAAGTCCCCGTTGGGGGCTGGGAGACCCAGTACTTC	CASSQVPVGGWETQYF
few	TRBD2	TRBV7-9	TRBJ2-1	TGTGCCAGCAGCCCCAGCGGGGGGGCCGCGGAAGAGCAGTTCTTC	CASSPSGGAAEEQFF